The sequence of this TCR beta chain was determined in a study of shared clonotypes between healthy human individuals. Whole-study findings and limits: Only blood underwent sampling, and tissue repertoires likely differ.

The V end lost 4 bases, the J end lost 4 bases, and 8 bases lay between the germline ends. Germline loops: CDR1 SGHDN, CDR2 FVKESK. This CDR3 is built from 13 residues. This clone was picked up one time. Its antigen is still unknown. Measured with immunoSEQ multiplex PCR; TCRdb has only the in-frame clones, and not every one. The table records about 680,000 clones, around 73% of them present only once. Material for sequencing was memory CD4+ T cells sorted from blood. As for subset: CD45RA-negative fraction. The clonotype originates from a woman aged 25 to 39 in good health. The chain has TRBV14 and TRBJ1-5, with a possible D match to TRBD1 (5 bases). CDR3 amino acids: CASSRDSNQPQHF. DNA of the CDR3: TGTGCCAGCAGCCGAGACAGTAATCAGCCCCAGCATTTT.